Presented here are 4 T cell receptor beta chains from one specimen sequenced in a study of graft-versus-host responses after intestinal transplantation (dated by TCRdb to the early 2020s). In light of the paper, this sample's time point label describes: cells obtained before transplantation from donor or recipient. Receptors were amplified or captured by the immunoSEQ multiplex PCR assay. TCRdb stores this immuneACCESS table with in-frame sequences only. Part of the clones is absent; in the studies checked, under half of the shortfall reflects unresolved V genes, and no reason is known for the rest. The sample table shows about 120,000 clones, and approximately 95% are seen once. The biggest ten clones account for roughly 3% of the sample. These TCRs are of unknown antigen specificity. Sequencing used unstimulated CD8+ T cells sorted from spleen or lymph node cells, obtained before intestinal transplant. Receptors originate from a human donor who received an intestinal transplant.

V and J are TRBV2 and TRBJ2-5; 9 bases map to TRBD2. CDR1 SNHLY and CDR2 FYNNEI come from the germline V gene. This CDR3 has 18 amino acids. V dropped 8 bases and J dropped 2; count of bases not matched to a gene: 18. CDR3 residues: CASLGRSTGRGGQETQYF. As DNA, the CDR3 is TGTGCCAGCCTTGGAAGGAGCACAGGGCGGGGGGGACAAGAGACCCAGTACTTC. The full variable domain, its missing parts supplied by reference TRBV2 and TRBJ2-5, is EPEVTQTPSHQVTQMGQEVILRCVPISNHLYFYWYRQILGQKVEFLVSFYNNEISEKSEIFDDQFSVERPDGSNFTLKIRSTKLEDSAMYFCASLGRSTGRGGQETQYFGPGTRLLVL.

The chain links TRBV28 to TRBJ1-5; weak D call: TRBD1 (5 bases). Germline lookup yields CDR1 MDHEN and CDR2 SYDVKM. V was clipped by 6 bases and J by 5 bases, with 26 bases between them. The CDR3 consists of 18 residues. CDR3 protein: CASSFPRESWDGYQPQHF. The CDR3 nucleotides read TGTGCCAGCAGCTTCCCAAGAGAGTCGTGGGACGGTTATCAGCCCCAGCATTTT.

V gene TRBV5-5 combines with J gene TRBJ2-3; 7 positions match TRBD2. CDR1 is SGHKS and CDR2 is YYEKEE in the germline V gene (reference sequence). Trimming cost V 4 bases and J 2 bases; bases outside gene matches: 4. The length of the CDR3 is 14 residues. The CDR3 sequence: CASSRGGLTDTQYF. The CDR3 DNA reads as TGTGCCAGCAGCCGCGGGGGACTCACAGATACGCAGTATTTT.

The chain is built from TRBV6-5 and TRBJ2-2; 11 nucleotides match TRBD2. The CDR3 is made up of 15 amino acids. V was clipped by 6 bases and J by 4 bases; unmatched bases: 4. Per germline, CDR1 MNHEY and CDR2 SVGAGI. CDR3 DNA sequence: TGTGCCAGCAGCCTTAGCGGGAGGGCCACCGGGGAGCTGTTTTTT. Translation gives CASSLSGRATGELFF.